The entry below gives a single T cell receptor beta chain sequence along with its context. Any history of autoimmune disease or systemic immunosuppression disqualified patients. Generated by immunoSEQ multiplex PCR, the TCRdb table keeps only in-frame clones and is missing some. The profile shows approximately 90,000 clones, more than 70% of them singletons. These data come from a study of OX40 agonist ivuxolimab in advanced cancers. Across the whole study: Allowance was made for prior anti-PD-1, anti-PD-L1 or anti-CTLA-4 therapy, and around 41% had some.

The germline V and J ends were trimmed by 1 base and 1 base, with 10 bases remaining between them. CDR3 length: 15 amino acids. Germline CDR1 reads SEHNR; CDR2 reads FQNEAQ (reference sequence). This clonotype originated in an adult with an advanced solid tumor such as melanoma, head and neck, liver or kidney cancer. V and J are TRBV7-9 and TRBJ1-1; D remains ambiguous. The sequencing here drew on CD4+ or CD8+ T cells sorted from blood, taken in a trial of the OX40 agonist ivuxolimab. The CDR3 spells CASSLGRVPNTEAFF. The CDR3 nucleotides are TGTGCCAGCAGCTTAGGACGGGTACCGAACACTGAAGCTTTCTTT. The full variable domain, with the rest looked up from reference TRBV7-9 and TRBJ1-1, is DTGVSQNPRHKITKRGQNVTFRCDPISEHNRLYWYRQTLGQGPEFLTYFQNEAQLEKSRLLSDRFSAERPKGSFSTLEIQRTEQGDSAMYLCASSLGRVPNTEAFFGQGTRLTVV.